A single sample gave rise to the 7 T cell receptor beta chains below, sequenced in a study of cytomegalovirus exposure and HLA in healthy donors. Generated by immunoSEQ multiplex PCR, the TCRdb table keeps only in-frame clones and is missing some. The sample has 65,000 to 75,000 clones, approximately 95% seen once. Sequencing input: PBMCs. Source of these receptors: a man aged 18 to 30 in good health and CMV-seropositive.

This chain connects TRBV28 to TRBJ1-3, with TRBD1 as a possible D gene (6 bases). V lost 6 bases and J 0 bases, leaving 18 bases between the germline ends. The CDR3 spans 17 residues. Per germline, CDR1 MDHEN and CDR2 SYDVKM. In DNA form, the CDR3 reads TGTGCCAGCAGACATTCCACAGGGTTTGGCTCTGGAAACACCATATATTTT. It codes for CASRHSTGFGSGNTIYF.

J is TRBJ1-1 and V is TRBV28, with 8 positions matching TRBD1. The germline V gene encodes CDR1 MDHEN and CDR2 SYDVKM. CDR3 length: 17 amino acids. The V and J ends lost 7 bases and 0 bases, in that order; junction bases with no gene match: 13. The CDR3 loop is CASTVRRTGSMNTEAFF. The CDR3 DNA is TGTGCCAGCACCGTTAGGCGGACAGGGTCCATGAACACTGAAGCTTTCTTT. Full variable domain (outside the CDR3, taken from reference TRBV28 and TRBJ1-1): DVKVTQSSRYLVKRTGEKVFLECVQDMDHENMFWYRQDPGLGLRLIYFSYDVKMKEKGDIPEGYSVSREKKERFSLILESASTNQTSMYLCASTVRRTGSMNTEAFFGQGTRLTVV.

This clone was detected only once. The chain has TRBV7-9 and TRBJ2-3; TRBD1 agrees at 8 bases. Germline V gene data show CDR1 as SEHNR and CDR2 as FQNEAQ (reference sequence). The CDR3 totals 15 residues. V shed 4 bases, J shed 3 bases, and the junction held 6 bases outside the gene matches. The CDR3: CASSSRTGKTDTQYF. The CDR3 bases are TGTGCCAGCAGCTCCCGGACAGGGAAAACAGATACGCAGTATTTT.

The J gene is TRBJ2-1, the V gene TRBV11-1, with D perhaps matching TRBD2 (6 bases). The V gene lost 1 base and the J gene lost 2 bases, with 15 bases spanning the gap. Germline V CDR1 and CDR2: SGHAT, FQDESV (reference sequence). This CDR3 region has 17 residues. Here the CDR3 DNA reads TGTGCCAGCAGCTTAGGTGCGGGACGCGTAACCTACAATGAGCAGTTCTTC. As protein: CASSLGAGRVTYNEQFF.

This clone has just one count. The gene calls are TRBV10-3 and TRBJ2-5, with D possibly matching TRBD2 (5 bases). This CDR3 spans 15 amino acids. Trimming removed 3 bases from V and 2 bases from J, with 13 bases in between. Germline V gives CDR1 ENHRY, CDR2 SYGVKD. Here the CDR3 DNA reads TGTGCCATCAGTGACCCGACACGGAGGCAAGAGACCCAGTACTTC. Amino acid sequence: CAISDPTRRQETQYF.

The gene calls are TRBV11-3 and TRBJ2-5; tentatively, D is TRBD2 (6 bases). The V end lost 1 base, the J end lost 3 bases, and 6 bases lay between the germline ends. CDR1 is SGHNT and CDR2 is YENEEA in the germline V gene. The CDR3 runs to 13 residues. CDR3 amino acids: CASSLGGEETQYF. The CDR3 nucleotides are TGTGCCAGCAGCTTAGGGGGGGAAGAGACCCAGTACTTC.

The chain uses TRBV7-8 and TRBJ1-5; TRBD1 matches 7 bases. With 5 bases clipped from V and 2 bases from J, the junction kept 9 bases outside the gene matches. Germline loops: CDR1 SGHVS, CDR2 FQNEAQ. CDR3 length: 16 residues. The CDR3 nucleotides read TGTGCCAGCAGCGAACGGTTGGGGACAGGCAATCAGCCCCAGCATTTT. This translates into CASSERLGTGNQPQHF.